This T cell receptor (beta chain) was recovered during a study of shared clonotypes between healthy human individuals (dated by TCRdb to the early 2020s). In the study overall: The cohort comprised a couple of women and a few men aged 18 to 49 years. Blood TCR repertoires of about 5 healthy adults were deeply sequenced to estimate repertoire size and the extent of clonotype sharing between individuals. For each donor, CD4 naive and CD4 memory were each run on three plates, CD8 naive on two plates, and CD8 memory on one plate. Different laboratories and diverse techniques were used to prepare libraries and sequence TCR repertoires, to increase sequencing depth and limit assay-specific biases. Per donor, leukapheresis produced somewhere between about 0.8 and 9 billion PBMCs. The paper's findings and limits, for the study overall: Naive subsets generally had larger estimated clonotype richness than memory subsets did. Even with the large sequencing depth, rarefaction of the sorted-subset datasets indicated that sequencing was incomplete. Sampling was restricted to blood, and TCR repertoires in tissues likely differ from the TCR repertoires found in blood. Because the study included only a small number of donors, the genetic and exposure-history diversity represented was limited. Pairwise subsampling led to the expectation that sequencing depth would affect the degree of clonotype sharing among donors. Sharing across a few donors was observed for approximately 4.6% of naive CD4, under 4% of naive CD8, 2% to 2.5% of memory CD4, and about 0.38% of memory CD8 clonotypes. Higher generation probabilities were observed for clonotypes shared by all four sorted-subset donors than for non-shared clonotypes.

The donors were healthy, HIV-negative adults who had no recently reported acute infections or vaccinations. Every donor was a Caucasian adult residing in Nashville, Tennessee, USA. CD4+ T cells were enriched through magnetic negative selection, after which naive cells were positively selected on CD45RA and the remaining negative fraction served as the memory subset. Blood was obtained by leukapheresis, after which PBMCs were separated by Ficoll-Histopaque density gradient centrifugation and cryopreserved in liquid nitrogen vapor phase. Analytical flow cytometry was used to check the purity and quantity of every magnetically sorted T cell population. From each sorted fraction, genomic DNA was isolated and quantified by UV absorbance on a Nanodrop 2000c. The germline V gene gives CDR1 as ENHRY and CDR2 as SYGVKD. The CDR3, cysteine through phenylalanine, is 14 amino acids long. The read is trimmed to its CDR3 DNA, 42 bases read in frame from base 1. Here V drops 7 bases and J drops 3 bases, and the junction holds 9 bases not matched to any gene.

A note on this clone: This clone's antigen is unknown. There are no base qualities to consult, and no much larger clone falls within one base.

Using the deep immunoSEQ assay, TCR CDR3 regions were amplified from genomic DNA by multiplex PCR. Genomic DNA extracted from each cell subset was distributed evenly over all wells of several immunoSEQ 96-well plates, and each plate served as one replicate. For sorted subsets, each replicate PCR was loaded with roughly 200 ng genomic DNA, equivalent to some 27,000 T cell genomes. Purified libraries were measured with a Qubit 3.0 fluorometer, size-checked on a Bioanalyzer 2100, and measured again with the KAPA Library Quantification kit. Each immunoSEQ 96-well plate was sequenced on its own single-read 150-cycle Illumina NextSeq 550 flow cell. Per the source publication's procedure: Because the immunoSEQ output held only junctional sequences and lacked quality scores, the filtering could not match the filtering applied to full-length reads. To assign V/J genes and CDR3, sequences were annotated using PyIR, a Python wrapper for IgBLAST v1.9, with IMGT germline references. Reads with weak V/J assignments (E-value above 1e-6), missing CDR3, stop codons, out-of-frame junctions, or ambiguous translated residues were removed. V3J clonotypes were defined by identical inferred V gene, J gene, and CDR3 amino acid sequence. To compute the percentage overlap between repertoires, the number of shared unique clonotypes was divided by the size of the smaller repertoire. Three approaches were used to assess repertoire richness: RTK rarefaction, the Chao1 estimator, and Recon v2.1 estimates of unobserved clonotypes. OLGA was used to compute generation probabilities for all TCRbeta clonotypes that the gDNA method yielded from a few donors. The clones in this table, taken by TCRdb from immuneACCESS, are in-frame only. Not every clone is retained; where verified, under half of the shortfall comes from an unresolved V gene, and the cause of the rest is unknown. V and J calls and clone size are as listed in that table; D and trimming were resolved from the DNA. The sample records about 1.5 million clones, 95% to 99% of which are singletons. The top ten hold about 0.4% of the sample.

The sequence was collected from a man aged 30-40 years in good health. Sequences were obtained from naive CD4+ T cells sorted from blood. Interpreted using the paper, the cell subset or site label stands for: CD45RA+ positively selected. The chain employs TRBV10-3 and TRBJ2-7; the junction holds 7 bases that match TRBD1. Here is the DNA: TGTGCCATCACGGACAGGAAGCGATTCTACGAGCAGTACTTC. Its translation reads: CAITDRKRFYEQYF.